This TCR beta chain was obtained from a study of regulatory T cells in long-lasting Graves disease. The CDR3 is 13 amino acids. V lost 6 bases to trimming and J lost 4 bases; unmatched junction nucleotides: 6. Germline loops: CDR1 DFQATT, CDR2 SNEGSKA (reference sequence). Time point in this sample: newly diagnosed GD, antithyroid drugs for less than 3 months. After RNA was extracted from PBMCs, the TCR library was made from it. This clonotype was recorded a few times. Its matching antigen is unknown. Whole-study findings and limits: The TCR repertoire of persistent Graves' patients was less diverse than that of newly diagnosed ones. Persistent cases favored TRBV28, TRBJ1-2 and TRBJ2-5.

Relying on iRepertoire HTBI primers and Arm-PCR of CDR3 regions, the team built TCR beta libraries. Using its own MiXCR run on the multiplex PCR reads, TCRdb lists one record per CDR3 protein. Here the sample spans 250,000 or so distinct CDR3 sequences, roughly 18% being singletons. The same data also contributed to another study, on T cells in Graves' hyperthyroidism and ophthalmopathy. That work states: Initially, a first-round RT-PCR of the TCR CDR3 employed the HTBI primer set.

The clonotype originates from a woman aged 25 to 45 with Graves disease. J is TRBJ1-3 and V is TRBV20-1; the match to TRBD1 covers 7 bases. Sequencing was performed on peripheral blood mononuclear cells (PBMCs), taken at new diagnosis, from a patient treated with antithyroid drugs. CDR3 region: CSAGTAEGNTIYF. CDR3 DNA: TGCAGTGCCGGGACAGCGGAGGGAAACACCATATATTTT.